The 14 T cell receptor beta chains listed next were all sequenced from one sample in a study of cytomegalovirus exposure and HLA in healthy donors listed by TCRdb under 2017. To prepare the library, the immunoSEQ multiplex PCR assay was applied. For the multiplex PCR, a mixture combining 60 forward primers for TCR Vbeta segments and 13 reverse primers for TCR Jbeta segments was used. TCRdb retrieved this table from immuneACCESS and kept in-frame rearrangements only. Not all clones are present; in checked studies, unresolved V genes account for under half, and no reason is known for the remainder. The sample includes about 91,000 clones, with less than 70% observed a single time. The ten largest clones capture about 2.3% of the sample. The sequencing input was PBMCs. The origin of the receptors is a human donor in good health.

As to this clone: This CDR3 is also generated by other DNA sequences in the sample. This chain joins TRBV18 and TRBJ1-4; 7 positions agree with TRBD1. V dropped 3 bases and J dropped 4; count of bases not matched to a gene: 2. The CDR3 is made up of 14 amino acids. Per the germline V gene, CDR1 is KGHSH and CDR2 is LQKENI. The CDR3 DNA reads TGTGCCAGCTCACCGGGACAGCTTAATGAAAAACTGTTTTTT. Its translation is CASSPGQLNEKLFF.

This chain links TRBV7-9 with TRBJ1-2; possibly TRBD1 for D (6 bases). V lost 4 bases to trimming and J lost 0 bases, with 12 bases between them. The CDR3 sequence is 15 residues long. Germline V gene sequence: CDR1 SEHNR, CDR2 FQNEAQ (reference sequence). The CDR3 coding sequence is TGTGCCAGCAGCTCATACAGGGCTCCTAACTATGGCTACACCTTC. Protein product: CASSSYRAPNYGYTF.

The rearrangement links TRBV5-6 to TRBJ2-2, with 7 positions matching TRBD2. The CDR3 is made up of 16 amino acids. J lost 4 bases, V lost 1 base, and 7 bases had no gene match. Germline loops: CDR1 SGHDT, CDR2 YYEEEE. The CDR3, as DNA: TGTGCCAGCAGCTTGTCTCGGGGGGACTTCACCGGGGAGCTGTTTTTT. Translation gives CASSLSRGDFTGELFF.

This clone was found a few times. V usage is TRBV19 and J usage is TRBJ2-4; TRBD2 is a possible D gene (6 bases). The germline V gene encodes CDR1 LNHDA and CDR2 SQIVND (reference sequence). V gave up 3 bases and J gave up 5 bases, with 11 bases separating them. There are 14 residues in the CDR3. The CDR3, as DNA: TGTGCCAGTAGTATTGGCGGGGTCCAAAACATTCAGTACTTC. Its protein product is CASSIGGVQNIQYF.

The CDR3 nucleotides are TGCAGTGCTAGTCGCGGGGCCCAGTACTTC. This gives the protein CSASRGAQYF. The V and J genes are TRBV20-1 and TRBJ2-5; D possibly corresponds to TRBD2 (6 bases). Deletions cut 3 bases from V and 9 bases from J, with 8 bases between. The CDR3 extends over 10 amino acids. The germline gives CDR1 DFQATT, CDR2 SNEGSKA (reference sequence).

The V and J genes are TRBV7-9 and TRBJ1-2; TRBD1 is a possible D gene (5 bases). Looked up from germline, CDR1 is SEHNR and CDR2 is FQNEAQ (reference sequence). V lost 5 bases and J 0 bases, leaving 16 bases between the germline ends. The CDR3 runs to 16 residues. The CDR3 here is CASSRSGTSANYGYTF. The CDR3 DNA follows: TGTGCCAGCAGCCGCTCCGGGACTTCTGCTAACTATGGCTACACCTTC.

This clone is medium-sized. V usage is TRBV6-4 and J usage is TRBJ2-3, with 11 positions matching TRBD2. V lost 0 bases and J lost 5; bases outside the gene matches: 1. Germline loops: CDR1 MRHNA, CDR2 SNTAGT. The CDR3 runs 15 residues. The CDR3 DNA follows: TGTGCCAGCAGTGACTCACTAGCGGGGGTAGATACGCAGTATTTT. Its protein is CASSDSLAGVDTQYF.

The rearrangement joins TRBV5-1 to TRBJ2-5; TRBD1 matches at 9 bases. The J call may not be correct, given that the DNA end is closer to TRBJ2-7. This CDR3 has 15 amino acids. Germline V gene data show CDR1 as SGHRS and CDR2 as YFSETQ. The CDR3 loop is CASSSPDRGSYEQYF. CDR3 sequence (DNA): TGCGCCAGCAGCTCCCCGGACAGGGGATCCTACGAGCAGTACTTC.

This clone showed up just a few times. The chain couples TRBV4-1 to TRBJ2-2, with D possibly matching TRBD1 (5 bases). CDR3 length: 14 residues. Germline CDR1 and CDR2: MGHRA and YSYEKL. Trimming removed 7 bases at V and 6 bases at J, with 15 bases between. The CDR3 reads CASKNQGTPGELFF. DNA of the CDR3: TGCGCCAGCAAGAATCAGGGTACGCCCGGGGAGCTGTTTTTT.

The rearrangement links TRBV7-9 to TRBJ1-2, with D maybe TRBD1 (5 bases). Trimming cost V 5 bases and J 7 bases, with 14 bases left between them. The CDR3 consists of 13 residues. Germline CDR1 reads SEHNR; CDR2 reads FQNEAQ (reference sequence). The chain's CDR3 is CASSGGTPRGYTF. The DNA of the CDR3 is TGTGCCAGCAGCGGGGGGACTCCCCGTGGCTACACCTTC.

This clone was observed a handful of times. The chain links TRBV2 to TRBJ2-1; 7 bases agree with TRBD1. Germline V gene lookup returns CDR1 SNHLY and CDR2 FYNNEI. V gave up 6 bases and J gave up 0 bases; unmatched junction bases: 5. The CDR3 is 15 amino acids. CDR3 bases: TGTGCCAGCAGGGCCGGACAGGACTCCTACAATGAGCAGTTCTTC. Protein sequence: CASRAGQDSYNEQFF.

The chain couples TRBV15 to TRBJ1-2, with D possibly being TRBD1 (6 bases). The V end lost 0 bases, the J end lost 8 bases, and 22 bases lay between the germline ends. From germline, CDR1 is LNHNV and CDR2 YYDKDF (reference sequence). There are 17 residues in the CDR3. The CDR3 here is CATSRDLGGPSVYGYTF. In DNA form, the CDR3 reads TGTGCCACCAGCAGAGATCTGGGGGGGCCTTCGGTCTACGGCTACACCTTC.

This chain joins TRBV5-5 and TRBJ1-1; D not resolved. V lost 2 bases, J lost 0 bases, and 11 bases lay in between. The CDR3 length is 15 residues. Germline CDR1 SGHKS, CDR2 YYEKEE (reference sequence). The DNA of the CDR3 is TGTGCCAGCAGCTTCGGTGGAGGGTTGAACACTGAAGCTTTCTTT. It yields the protein CASSFGGGLNTEAFF. Based on the CDR3 plus reference TRBV5-5 and TRBJ1-1, the full variable domain is DAGVTQSPTHLIKTRGQQVTLRCSPISGHKSVSWYQQVLGQGPQFIFQYYEKEERGRGNFPDRFSARQFPNYSSELNVNALLLGDSALYLCASSFGGGLNTEAFFGQGTRLTVV.

This chain's CDR3 is CASSEGTLVGGTGELFF. The CDR3 DNA reads TGTGCCAGCAGTGAGGGGACTTTAGTCGGTGGGACCGGGGAGCTGTTTTTT. The chain links TRBV14 to TRBJ2-2; tentatively, D is TRBD2 (6 bases). The CDR3 has 17 residues. Germline V gene data show CDR1 as SGHDN and CDR2 as FVKESK. V lost 6 bases to trimming and J lost 5 bases, with 22 bases between them.